This T cell receptor (beta chain) was sequenced in a study of T cells after yellow fever vaccination. This clonotype was seen a handful of times. The CDR3 runs 15 residues. The germline gives CDR1 SEHNR, CDR2 FQNEAQ (reference sequence). After removal of 4 bases from V and 4 bases from J, the junction contained 8 bases not matched to a gene. One entry per CDR3 protein results from TCRdb running MiXCR on the 5' RACE reads. The sample carries about 340,000 distinct CDR3 sequences, approximately 12% recorded once. The source is a man between 18 and 35 years old who received the YFV17D yellow fever vaccine. The chain employs TRBV7-9 and TRBJ2-5; TRBD2 agrees at 8 bases. This material consisted of CD4+ T cells sorted from PBMCs, taken 15 days after the yellow fever booster vaccination. CDR3 in DNA: TGTGCCAGCAGCTCCGGAGCGGGGGCCATAGAGACCCAGTACTTC. It encodes CASSSGAGAIETQYF.